This entry lists 19 T cell receptor beta chains sequenced from one sample in a study of blood T cell repertoires in COVID-19 (dated by TCRdb to 2020 to 2022). Library construction relied on the immunoSEQ multiplex PCR assay. TCRdb's version of the immuneACCESS table is confined to in-frame rearrangements and falls short of the full clone set. An unresolved V gene accounts for under half of the shortfall where checked; the remainder is of unknown origin. Present in this sample are 250,000 or so clones, around 83% of which were seen just once. Of the sample, more than 7% is held by the ten largest clones. The sequenced material came from peripheral blood. The receptor source for this set is an elderly man with acute or convalescent COVID-19.

This clone was seen once. This chain connects TRBV7-3 to TRBJ2-2; 8 nucleotides align to TRBD1. V shed 5 bases and J 7 bases; nucleotides not matched to a gene: 12. Germline V gene data show CDR1 as SGHTA and CDR2 as FQGTGA. The CDR3 has 16 amino acids. The DNA of the CDR3 is TGTGCCAGCAGCCCTCGGACAGGGTTGAAGGACGGGGAGCTGTTTTTT. Translation: CASSPRTGLKDGELFF.

The rearrangement uses TRBV9 and TRBJ2-3; TRBD2 might be the D (6 bases). Germline CDR1 SGDLS, CDR2 YYNGEE. This CDR3 comprises 14 residues. V lost 3 bases to trimming and J lost 4 bases, with 12 bases between them. Written as DNA, the CDR3 is TGTGCCAGCAGCGAGACTAGTTTCCCAGATACGCAGTATTTT. Its protein is CASSETSFPDTQYF.

The chain is built from TRBV19 and TRBJ2-2; no clear D gene. In germline, CDR1 is LNHDA, CDR2 SQIVND (reference sequence). The CDR3 loop spans 14 amino acids. Deletions cut 3 bases from V and 6 bases from J, with 11 bases between. The CDR3 DNA reads TGTGCCAGTAGTATTAGCTCCTTGGCCGGGGAGCTGTTTTTT. Amino acid sequence: CASSISSLAGELFF. Together with reference TRBV19 and TRBJ2-2, the CDR3 gives the full variable domain: DGGITQSPKYLFRKEGQNVTLSCEQNLNHDAMYWYRQDPGQGLRLIYYSQIVNDFQKGDIAEGYSVSREKKESFPLTVTSAQKNPTAFYLCASSISSLAGELFFGEGSRLTVL.

J is TRBJ1-5 and V is TRBV30; 7 nucleotides agree with TRBD1. Losses at the gene ends were 1 base for V and 5 bases for J; bases not matched to a gene: 5. This CDR3 region has 14 residues. Germline CDR1 reads GTSNPN; CDR2 reads SVGIG (reference sequence). Written as DNA, the CDR3 is TGTGCCTGGAGTGCTGGGACAGTATATCAGCCCCAGCATTTT. Its translation is CAWSAGTVYQPQHF. Using reference TRBV30 and TRBJ1-5 for the parts outside the CDR3, the full variable domain is SQTIHQWPATLVQPVGSPLSLECTVEGTSNPNLYWYRQAAGRGLQLLFYSVGIGQISSEVPQNLSASRPQDRQFILSSKKLLLSDSGFYLCAWSAGTVYQPQHFGDGTRLSIL.

This chain links TRBV7-9 with TRBJ2-5; a weak D match, TRBD1 (5 bases). This CDR3 spans 15 amino acids. CDR1 is SEHNR, CDR2 FQNEAQ, per germline (reference sequence). The V end lost 4 bases, the J end lost 2 bases, and 14 bases lay between the germline ends. The CDR3 sequence: CASSSDRLTQETQYF. The CDR3, as DNA: TGTGCCAGCAGCTCAGACAGACTTACGCAAGAGACCCAGTACTTC. Looking up the rest from reference TRBV7-9 and TRBJ2-5 gives the full variable domain: DTGVSQNPRHKITKRGQNVTFRCDPISEHNRLYWYRQTLGQGPEFLTYFQNEAQLEKSRLLSDRFSAERPKGSFSTLEIQRTEQGDSAMYLCASSSDRLTQETQYFGPGTRLLVL.

This rearrangement joins TRBV3-1 (or the pseudogene TRBV3-2) to TRBJ1-1, with a weak D call TRBD1 (6 bases). V was trimmed by 4 bases and J by 2 bases, leaving 17 bases between them. The CDR3 runs 16 residues. Germline V gene data show CDR1 as LGHDT and CDR2 as YNNKEL (reference sequence). The CDR3 coding sequence is TGTGCCAGCAGCCCTCAAGGGGGATGGCGAAACACTGAAGCTTTCTTT. This sequence encodes CASSPQGGWRNTEAFF.

The genes are TRBV24-1 and TRBJ1-2; D is unresolved. The length of the CDR3 is 11 residues. CDR1 and CDR2 from the germline V gene are KGHDR and SFDVKD. The germline V and J ends were trimmed by 5 bases and 5 bases, with 5 bases remaining between them. CDR3 sequence reads: CATSGPYGYTF. The CDR3 DNA follows: TGTGCCACCAGTGGGCCATATGGCTACACCTTC.

The rearrangement uses TRBV5-8 and TRBJ1-2; 9 bases align to TRBD1. V lost 5 bases to trimming and J lost 4 bases; unmatched junction nucleotides: 9. This CDR3 has 15 residues. Per the germline V gene, CDR1 is SGHTS and CDR2 is YDEGEE. In DNA form, the CDR3 reads TGTGCCAGCAGGCCCCGGACAGGGGACTTCTATGGCTACACCTTC. Encoded protein: CASRPRTGDFYGYTF.

V and J are TRBV6-5 and TRBJ1-2; weak D call: TRBD1 (5 bases). Germline V gene sequence: CDR1 MNHEY, CDR2 SVGAGI. This CDR3 region has 15 residues. With 5 bases removed from V and 8 bases from J, the gap between germline ends came to 21 bases. CDR3 DNA: TGTGCCAGCAGTACGCGGGACCCCGGGGGTTGGGGCTACACCTTC. This encodes CASSTRDPGGWGYTF.

The chain links TRBV29-1 to TRBJ2-1; the match to TRBD2 covers 14 bases. Germline-derived CDR1 and CDR2 are SQVTM and ANQGSEA. The length of the CDR3 is 13 residues. The V and J ends lost 8 bases and 10 bases, in that order; junction bases with no gene match: 7. CDR3 sequence reads: CSLGTSGSPEQFF. The CDR3 DNA reads TGCAGCCTTGGGACTAGCGGGAGCCCCGAGCAGTTCTTC.

This clone was detected a few times. The chain is built from TRBV29-1 and TRBJ2-7; 9 bases fit TRBD2. There are 11 residues in the CDR3. Germline CDR1 reads SQVTM; CDR2 reads ANQGSEA. The ends lost 6 bases at V and 7 bases at J; junction bases unmatched: 4. CDR3 bases: TGCAGCGTGGCGGGGGGGCGAGAGCAGTACTTC. Its protein product is CSVAGGREQYF.

V and J are TRBV2 and TRBJ2-7; D gene unclear. There are 11 residues in the CDR3. V shed 7 bases and J shed 5 bases, with 9 bases lying between them. The germline V gene encodes CDR1 SNHLY and CDR2 FYNNEI. CDR3 nucleotides: TGTGCCAGCACCCGACATAACGAGCAGTACTTC. As protein: CASTRHNEQYF.

CDR3 in amino acids: CIRTGLTEAFF. Here the CDR3 DNA reads TGTATTCGGACAGGCCTCACTGAAGCTTTCTTT. This chain connects TRBV30 to TRBJ1-1, with TRBD1 identical over 7 bases. Germline CDR1 is GTSNPN and CDR2 is SVGIG (reference sequence). The CDR3 runs 11 residues.

The sample holds a few counts of this clone. Here the CDR3 DNA reads TGTGCCACCAGCAGCGGGACAGGGCCCATCATTAACTATGGCTACACCTTC. It encodes CATSSGTGPIINYGYTF. The chain employs TRBV15 and TRBJ1-2, with TRBD1 identical over 9 bases. V was pared by 3 bases and J by 1 base, with 9 bases of the junction left unmatched. CDR1 is LNHNV and CDR2 is YYDKDF in the germline V gene (reference sequence). The CDR3 has 17 amino acids. Full variable domain (outside the CDR3, taken from reference TRBV15 and TRBJ1-2): DAMVIQNPRYQVTQFGKPVTLSCSQTLNHNVMYWYQQKSSQAPKLLFHYYDKDFNNEADTPDNFQSRRPNTSFCFLDIRSPGLGDTAMYLCATSSGTGPIINYGYTFGSGTRLTVV.

The genes are TRBV9 and TRBJ2-7; the D gene is possibly TRBD2 (5 bases). V was cut by 0 bases and J by 0 bases, with 10 bases left in between. This CDR3 has 15 amino acids. Per germline, CDR1 SGDLS and CDR2 YYNGEE. In DNA form, the CDR3 reads TGTGCCAGCAGCGTAGGTTCGGGGAGCTCCTACGAGCAGTACTTC. As protein: CASSVGSGSSYEQYF. The variable domain in full, with the rest retrieved from reference TRBV9 and TRBJ2-7, is DSGVTQTPKHLITATGQRVTLRCSPRSGDLSVYWYQQSLDQGLQFLIQYYNGEERAKGNILERFSAQQFPDLHSELNLSSLELGDSALYFCASSVGSGSSYEQYFGPGTRLTVT.

The chain employs TRBV5-4 and TRBJ2-1; 14 bases map to TRBD2. V shed 2 bases, J shed 2 bases, and the junction held 9 bases outside the gene matches. In germline, CDR1 is SGHNT, CDR2 YYREEE (reference sequence). CDR3 size: 19 residues. Here the CDR3 reads CASSLGGLAGGITYNEQFF. In nucleotides, the CDR3 is TGTGCCAGCAGCTTAGGTGGACTAGCGGGAGGAATTACCTACAATGAGCAGTTCTTC.

The chain employs TRBV6-1 and TRBJ1-1; no definite D call. The CDR3 has 13 residues. Germline CDR1 is MNHNS and CDR2 is SASEGT. Trimming took off 2 bases at V and 6 bases at J, with 10 bases between the two ends. As DNA, the CDR3 is TGTGCCAGCAGTGAATTTCCCGGGGCTGAAGCTTTCTTT. The encoded protein is CASSEFPGAEAFF.

V and J are TRBV27 and TRBJ2-1; TRBD1 aligns across 11 bases. CDR1 is MNHEY, CDR2 SMNVEV, per germline (reference sequence). V lost 2 bases and J lost 4; bases outside the gene matches: 4. CDR3 length: 16 amino acids. CDR3 loop: CASSLGQGAIYNEQFF. In DNA, the CDR3 is TGTGCCAGCAGTTTAGGACAGGGGGCGATTTACAATGAGCAGTTCTTC.

The chain couples TRBV11-2 to TRBJ2-3; TRBD1 aligns across 9 bases. Germline assignment: CDR1 SGHAT and CDR2 FQNNGV. This CDR3 is built from 15 residues. The ends lost 4 bases at V and 5 bases at J; junction bases unmatched: 7. This chain's CDR3 is CASSSRDRELDTQYF. CDR3 coding DNA: TGTGCCAGCAGCTCCCGGGACAGGGAATTAGATACGCAGTATTTT.